The present T cell receptor (beta chain) was sequenced within a study of blood T cell repertoires in COVID-19. In the study's own analysis: Estimates of nucleated cell counts were drawn from the amplification of reference gene primers. Profiling relied on immunoSEQ multiplex PCR, and the TCRdb table lists in-frame clones only, not all of them. V, J and clone size derive from that table, while D and trimming were established from the DNA sequence. Altogether 390,000 or so clones are present, more than 80% being singletons, with the ten largest covering 2.5% to 3.5%. The CDR3 extends over 15 amino acids.

This clonotype was sampled from a woman aged 30 to 39 with COVID-19, enrolled during active disease. This rearrangement joins TRBV7-5 to TRBJ2-1; TRBD2 reflects the table's D call only, with no check against the DNA. TRBV7-5 is flagged as a pseudogene. The sample was peripheral blood. CDR3 DNA: TGTATCGCGCACACCCGGGACTCTTATCACGATGAGCAGTTCTTC. Translated: CIAHTRDSYHDEQFF.